This T cell receptor beta chain was sequenced in a study of blood T cells in healthy people across ages. Combining a sample-barcoded 5' primer with a J-beta primer mix, a second PCR ran for about 6 to 11 cycles. The authors tagged each cDNA molecule using a template-switch adaptor with 12 random nucleotides. TCRdb re-analysed the 5' RACE reads in MiXCR, keeping a single row per CDR3 protein. This sample has hundreds of thousands of distinct CDR3 sequences, with 55% to 75% found just once. The sequence came from a man younger than 45 in good health. What was sequenced was blood.

This CDR3 reads CASSQGAPLAEPYNEQFF. In nucleotides, the CDR3 is TGCGCCAGCAGCCAAGGGGCCCCTCTAGCGGAACCCTACAATGAGCAGTTCTTC. The V and J genes are TRBV4-1 and TRBJ2-1, with TRBD2 identical over 7 bases. Germline CDR1 reads MGHRA; CDR2 reads YSYEKL. With 1 base clipped from V and 2 bases from J, the junction kept 11 bases outside the gene matches. The CDR3 extends over 18 amino acids.